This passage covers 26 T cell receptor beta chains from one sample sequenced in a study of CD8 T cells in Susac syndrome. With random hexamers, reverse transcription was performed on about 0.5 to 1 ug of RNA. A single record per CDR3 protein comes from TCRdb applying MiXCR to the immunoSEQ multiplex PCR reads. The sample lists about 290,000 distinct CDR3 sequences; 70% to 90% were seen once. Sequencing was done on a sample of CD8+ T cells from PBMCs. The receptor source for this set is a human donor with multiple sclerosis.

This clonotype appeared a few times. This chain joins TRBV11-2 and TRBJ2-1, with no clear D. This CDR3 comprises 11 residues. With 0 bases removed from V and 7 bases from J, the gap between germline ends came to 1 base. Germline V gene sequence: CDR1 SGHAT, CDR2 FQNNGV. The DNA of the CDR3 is TGTGCCAGCAGCTTAGAGAATGAGCAGTTCTTC. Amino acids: CASSLENEQFF.

The CDR3 here is CASSVDSREKLFF. The CDR3 DNA reads as TGTGCCAGCAGCGTGGACTCACGGGAAAAACTGTTTTTT. J is TRBJ1-4 and V is TRBV9; D remains ambiguous. The CDR3 extends over 13 amino acids. The V end was cut by 2 bases, the J end by 8 bases, with 10 bases between. Germline V gene data show CDR1 as SGDLS and CDR2 as YYNGEE.

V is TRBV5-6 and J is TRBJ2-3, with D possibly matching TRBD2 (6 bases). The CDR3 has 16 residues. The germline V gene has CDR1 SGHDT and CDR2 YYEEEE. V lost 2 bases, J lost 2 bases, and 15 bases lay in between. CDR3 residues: CASSFVGDSLTDTQYF. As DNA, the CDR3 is TGTGCCAGCAGCTTTGTTGGGGACTCTCTCACAGATACGCAGTATTTT.

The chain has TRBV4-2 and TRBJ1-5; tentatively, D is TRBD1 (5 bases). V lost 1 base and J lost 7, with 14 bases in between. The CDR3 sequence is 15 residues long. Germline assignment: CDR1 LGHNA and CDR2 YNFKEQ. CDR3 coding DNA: TGTGCCAGCAGCCAAGCCGGGGACGGGGGACAGCCCCAGCATTTT. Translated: CASSQAGDGGQPQHF.

The CDR3 bases are TGTGCCAGCAGTGAAGGCCGGGACAGCACTCAAGAGACCCAGTACTTC. This encodes CASSEGRDSTQETQYF. V and J are TRBV6-1 and TRBJ2-5; TRBD1 matches at 7 bases. Germline CDR1 reads MNHNS; CDR2 reads SASEGT. The CDR3 is 16 residues long. V dropped 1 base and J dropped 2; count of bases not matched to a gene: 7.

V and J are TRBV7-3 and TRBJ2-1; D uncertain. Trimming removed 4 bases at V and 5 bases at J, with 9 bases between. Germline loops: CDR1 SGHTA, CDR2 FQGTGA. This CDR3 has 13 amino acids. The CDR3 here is CASSSNRNNEQFF. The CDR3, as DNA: TGTGCCAGCAGCTCGAATAGGAACAATGAGCAGTTCTTC.

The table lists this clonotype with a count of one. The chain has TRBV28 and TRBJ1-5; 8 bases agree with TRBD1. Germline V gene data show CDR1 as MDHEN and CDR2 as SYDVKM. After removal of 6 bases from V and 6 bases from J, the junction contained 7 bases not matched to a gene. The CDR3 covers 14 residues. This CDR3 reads CASRQGQESQPQHF. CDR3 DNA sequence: TGTGCCAGCAGGCAGGGACAGGAAAGTCAGCCCCAGCATTTT.

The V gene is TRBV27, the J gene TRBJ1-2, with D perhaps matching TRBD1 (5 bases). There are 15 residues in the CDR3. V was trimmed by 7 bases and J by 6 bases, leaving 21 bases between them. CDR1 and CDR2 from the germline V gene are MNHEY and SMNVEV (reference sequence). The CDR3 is CASTQYQGSWDGYTF. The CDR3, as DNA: TGTGCCAGCACCCAATATCAGGGTTCTTGGGATGGCTACACCTTC.

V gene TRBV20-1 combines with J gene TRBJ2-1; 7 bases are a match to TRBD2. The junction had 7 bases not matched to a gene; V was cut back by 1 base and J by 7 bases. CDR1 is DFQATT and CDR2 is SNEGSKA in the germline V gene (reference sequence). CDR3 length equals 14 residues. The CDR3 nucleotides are TGCAGTGCTAGAGGGCTAGCGGAGGGGAATGAGCAGTTCTTC. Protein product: CSARGLAEGNEQFF.

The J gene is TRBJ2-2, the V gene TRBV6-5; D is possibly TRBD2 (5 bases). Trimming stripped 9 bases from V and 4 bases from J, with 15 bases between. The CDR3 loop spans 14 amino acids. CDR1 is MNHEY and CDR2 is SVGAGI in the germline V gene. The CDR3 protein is CASRPGSATGELFF. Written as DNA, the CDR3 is TGTGCCAGTCGTCCCGGTAGCGCCACCGGGGAGCTGTTTTTT.

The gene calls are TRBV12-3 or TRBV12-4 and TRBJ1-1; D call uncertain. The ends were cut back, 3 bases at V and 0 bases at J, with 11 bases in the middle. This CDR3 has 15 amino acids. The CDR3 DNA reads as TGTGCCAGCAGTTTCTACCGACTTATGAACACTGAAGCTTTCTTT. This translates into CASSFYRLMNTEAFF.

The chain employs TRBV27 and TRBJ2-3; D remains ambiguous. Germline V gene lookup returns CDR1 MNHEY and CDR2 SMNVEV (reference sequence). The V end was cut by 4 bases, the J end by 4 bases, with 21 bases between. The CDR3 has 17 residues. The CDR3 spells CASSSPLRGRAADTQYF. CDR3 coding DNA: TGTGCCAGCAGTTCCCCCCTTCGTGGAAGGGCCGCAGATACGCAGTATTTT.

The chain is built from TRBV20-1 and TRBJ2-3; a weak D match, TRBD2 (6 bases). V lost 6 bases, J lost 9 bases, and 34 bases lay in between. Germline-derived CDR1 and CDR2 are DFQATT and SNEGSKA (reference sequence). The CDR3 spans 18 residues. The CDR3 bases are TGCAGTGCCCTAGGAATAGCGGCTATCTACCGAAGCAGTGCCACGCAGTATTTT. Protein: CSALGIAAIYRSSATQYF.

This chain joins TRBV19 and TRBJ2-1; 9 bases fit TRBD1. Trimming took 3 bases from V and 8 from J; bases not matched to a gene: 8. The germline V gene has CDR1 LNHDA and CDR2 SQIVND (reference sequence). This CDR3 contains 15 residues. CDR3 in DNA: TGTGCCAGTAGTATCCCCGGGACAGGGCGGCATGAGCAGTTCTTC. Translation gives CASSIPGTGRHEQFF.

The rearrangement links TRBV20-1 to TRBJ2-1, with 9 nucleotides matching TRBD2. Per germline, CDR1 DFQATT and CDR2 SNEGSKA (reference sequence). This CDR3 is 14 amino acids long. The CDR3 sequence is CRAGLLAGNNEQFF. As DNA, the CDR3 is TGCAGGGCAGGTCTTCTAGCGGGGAACAATGAGCAGTTCTTC.

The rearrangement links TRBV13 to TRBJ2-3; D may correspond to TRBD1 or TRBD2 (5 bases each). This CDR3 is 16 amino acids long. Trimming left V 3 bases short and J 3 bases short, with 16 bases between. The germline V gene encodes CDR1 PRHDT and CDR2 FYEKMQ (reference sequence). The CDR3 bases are TGTGCCAGCAGCTTGGCTTGGGGGATCAGGACAGATACGCAGTATTTT. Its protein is CASSLAWGIRTDTQYF.

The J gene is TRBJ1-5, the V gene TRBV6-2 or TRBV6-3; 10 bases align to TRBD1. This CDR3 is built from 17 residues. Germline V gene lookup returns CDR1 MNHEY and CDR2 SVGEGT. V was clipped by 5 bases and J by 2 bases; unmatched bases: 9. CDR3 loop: CASSLGTGEMGNQPQHF. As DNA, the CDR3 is TGTGCCAGCAGTCTCGGGACAGGGGAGATGGGCAATCAGCCCCAGCATTTT.

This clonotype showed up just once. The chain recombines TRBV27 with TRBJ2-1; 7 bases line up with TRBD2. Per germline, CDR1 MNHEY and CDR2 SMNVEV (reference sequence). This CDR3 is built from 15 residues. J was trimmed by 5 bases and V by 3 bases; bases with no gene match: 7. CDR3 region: CASSLSGGTHNEQFF. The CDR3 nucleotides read TGTGCCAGCAGTTTGTCGGGAGGAACCCACAATGAGCAGTTCTTC.

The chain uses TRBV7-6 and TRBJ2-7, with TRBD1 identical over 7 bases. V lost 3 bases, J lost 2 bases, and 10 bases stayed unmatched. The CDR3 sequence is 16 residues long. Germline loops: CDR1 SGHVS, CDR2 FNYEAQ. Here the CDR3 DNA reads TGTGCCAGCAGCTTTGGAGGACAGGACCTACCCTACGAGCAGTACTTC. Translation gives CASSFGGQDLPYEQYF.

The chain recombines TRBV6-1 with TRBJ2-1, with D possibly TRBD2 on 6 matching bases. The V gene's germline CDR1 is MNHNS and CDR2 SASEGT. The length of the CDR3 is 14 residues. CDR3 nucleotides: TGTTCCACCACGGAGGGGCCCTCCTACAATGAGCAGTTCTTC. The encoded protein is CSTTEGPSYNEQFF.

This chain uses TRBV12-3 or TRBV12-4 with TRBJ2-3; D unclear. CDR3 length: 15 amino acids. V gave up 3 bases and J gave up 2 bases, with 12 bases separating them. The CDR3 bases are TGTGCCAGCAGTTTGATTCTAGGCCCCACAGATACGCAGTATTTT. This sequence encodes CASSLILGPTDTQYF.

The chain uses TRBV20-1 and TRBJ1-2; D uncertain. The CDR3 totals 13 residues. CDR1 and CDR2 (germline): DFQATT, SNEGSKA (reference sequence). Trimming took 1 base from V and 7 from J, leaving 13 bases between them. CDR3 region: CSARVGSVVGYTF. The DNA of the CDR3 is TGCAGTGCTAGAGTAGGATCTGTGGTTGGCTACACCTTC.

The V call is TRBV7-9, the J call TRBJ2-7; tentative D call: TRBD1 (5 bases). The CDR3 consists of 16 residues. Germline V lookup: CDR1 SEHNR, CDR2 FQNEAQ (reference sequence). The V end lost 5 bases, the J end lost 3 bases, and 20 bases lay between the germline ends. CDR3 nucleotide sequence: TGTGCCAGCAGCCCCCAGCTGGGGCGAAACTACTACGAGCAGTACTTC. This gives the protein CASSPQLGRNYYEQYF.

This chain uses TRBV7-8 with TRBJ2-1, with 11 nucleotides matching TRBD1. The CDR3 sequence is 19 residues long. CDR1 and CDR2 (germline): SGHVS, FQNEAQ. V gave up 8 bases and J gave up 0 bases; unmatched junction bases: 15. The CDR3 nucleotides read TGTGCCAGCGGAGGTCTTGGGACAGGGGGGATGAGCTCCTACAATGAGCAGTTCTTC. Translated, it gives CASGGLGTGGMSSYNEQFF. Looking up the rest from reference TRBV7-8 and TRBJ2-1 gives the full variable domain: GAGVSQSPRYKVAKRGQDVALRCDPISGHVSLFWYQQALGQGPEFLTYFQNEAQLDKSGLPSDRFFAERPEGSVSTLKIQRTQQEDSAVYLCASGGLGTGGMSSYNEQFFGPGTRLTVL.

CDR3 residues: CASNGGAGYEQFF. The CDR3 nucleotides are TGTGCCAGTAATGGCGGGGCGGGGTATGAGCAGTTCTTC. The J gene is TRBJ2-1, the V gene TRBV19, with a tentative D call TRBD2 (6 bases). Germline V lookup: CDR1 LNHDA, CDR2 SQIVND (reference sequence). This CDR3 has 13 residues. Trimming removed 7 bases from V and 8 bases from J, with 15 bases in between.

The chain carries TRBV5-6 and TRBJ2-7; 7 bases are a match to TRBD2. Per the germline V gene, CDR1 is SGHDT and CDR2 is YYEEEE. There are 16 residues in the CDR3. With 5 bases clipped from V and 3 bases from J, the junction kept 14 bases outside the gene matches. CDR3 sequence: CASSAPTSRRYYEQYF. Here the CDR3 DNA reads TGTGCCAGCAGTGCCCCGACTAGCCGTCGTTACTACGAGCAGTACTTC.